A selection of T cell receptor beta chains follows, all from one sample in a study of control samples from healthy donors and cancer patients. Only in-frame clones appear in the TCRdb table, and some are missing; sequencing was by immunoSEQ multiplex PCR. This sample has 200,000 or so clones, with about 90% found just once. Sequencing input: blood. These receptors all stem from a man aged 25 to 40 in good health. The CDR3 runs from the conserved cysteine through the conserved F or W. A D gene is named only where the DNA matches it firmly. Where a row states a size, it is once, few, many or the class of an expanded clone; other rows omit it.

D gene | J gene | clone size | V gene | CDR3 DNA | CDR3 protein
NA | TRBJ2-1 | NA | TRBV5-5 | TGTGCCAGCAGCTTGTGGGACAACAATGAGCAGTTCTTC | CASSLWDNNEQFF
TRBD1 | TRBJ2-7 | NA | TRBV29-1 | TGCAGCGTTGATGGGGGGACAGGGCTCACCCACGAGCAGTACTTC | CSVDGGTGLTHEQYF
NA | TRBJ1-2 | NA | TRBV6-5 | TGTGCCAGCAGTTGGTCCGGGTTTGGCGGAAACTATGGCTACACCTTC | CASSWSGFGGNYGYTF
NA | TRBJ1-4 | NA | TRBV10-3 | TGTGCCATCAGTGCCCAACAGGGTGCTAATGAAAAACTGTTTTTT | CAISAQQGANEKLFF
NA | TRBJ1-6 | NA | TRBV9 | TGTGCCAGCAGCGCGTCGATGAGGGGGAATTCACCCCTCCACTTT | CASSASMRGNSPLHF
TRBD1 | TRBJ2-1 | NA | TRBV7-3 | TGTGCCAGCAGCCCACGGACAGGGATGGTCAATGAGCAGTTCTTC | CASSPRTGMVNEQFF
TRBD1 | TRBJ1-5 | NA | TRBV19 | TGTGCCAGTAGTATCAATAGGGACAGCCAGCCCCAGCATTTT | CASSINRDSQPQHF
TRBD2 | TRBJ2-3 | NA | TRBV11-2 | TGTGCCAGCAGCTTAAGCGGGGCGCCGGATACGCAGTATTTT | CASSLSGAPDTQYF
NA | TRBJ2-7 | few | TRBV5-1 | TGCGCCAGCAGCTCAGAACTAGGGTTCTACGAGCAGTACTTC | CASSSELGFYEQYF
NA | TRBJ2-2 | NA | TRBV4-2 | TGTGCCAGCAGCTCTGGACTGGGAGGTCCCGGGGAGCTGTTTTTT | CASSSGLGGPGELFF
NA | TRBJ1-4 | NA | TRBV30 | TGTGCCTGGAGTCTCCCCTCGGTGGAATCATATGAAAAACTGTTTTTT | CAWSLPSVESYEKLFF
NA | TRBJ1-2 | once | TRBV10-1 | TGCGCCAGCAACAAGGGGCTGCATGGCTACACCTTC | CASNKGLHGYTF
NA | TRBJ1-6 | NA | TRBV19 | TGTGCCAGTAGTATAACGGGTGGCAGTAATCTTCCACCCCTCCACTTT | CASSITGGSNLPPLHF
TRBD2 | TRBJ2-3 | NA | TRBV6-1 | TGTGCCAGCAGTGAATGGGGCGGGGGGGCCGAAGATACGCAGTATTTT | CASSEWGGGAEDTQYF
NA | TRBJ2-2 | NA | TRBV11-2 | TGTGCCAGCAGCTTAAGGGGCGTTGGAGACGGGGAGCTGTTTTTT | CASSLRGVGDGELFF
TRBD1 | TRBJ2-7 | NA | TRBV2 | TGTGCCAGTACAGGGGTCGGCGAGCAGTACTTC | CASTGVGEQYF
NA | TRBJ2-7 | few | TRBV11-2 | TGTGCCAGCAGCTTAGGGTCCCAGCTCTACGAGCAGTACTTC | CASSLGSQLYEQYF
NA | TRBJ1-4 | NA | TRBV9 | TGTGCCAGCAGCGTAGGCCGTATCAGGGAAAAACTGTTTTTT | CASSVGRIREKLFF
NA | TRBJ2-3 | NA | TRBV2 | TGTGCCAGCGGAGGGGATACGCAGTATTTT | CASGGDTQYF
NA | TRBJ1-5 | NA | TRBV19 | TGTGCCAGTAGTTCCCCCGCAGGCTGGGTAGATGGCAATCAGCCCCAGCATTTT | CASSSPAGWVDGNQPQHF
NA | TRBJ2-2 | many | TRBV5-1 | TGCGCCAGCAGCTTCGGACAGAGTGCGAACACCGGGGAGCTGTTTTTT | CASSFGQSANTGELFF
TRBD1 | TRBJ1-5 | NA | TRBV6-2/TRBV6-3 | TGTGCCAGCAGTTACAACAGGGGGCACCAGCCCCAGCATTTT | CASSYNRGHQPQHF
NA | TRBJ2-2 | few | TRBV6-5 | TGTGCCAGCAGGCCCCATAAGAACACCGGGGAGCTGTTTTTT | CASRPHKNTGELFF
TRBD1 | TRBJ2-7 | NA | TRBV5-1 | TGCGCCAGCAGCATAACCGGGACAGGTTCCTACGAGCAGTACTTC | CASSITGTGSYEQYF
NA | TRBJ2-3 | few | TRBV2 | TGTGCCAGCAGTGTTAGAACGCACCATACGCAGTATTTT | CASSVRTHHTQYF
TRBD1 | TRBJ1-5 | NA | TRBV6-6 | TGTGCCAGCAGTTACGCTGAGGGACAGGGGAATCAGCCCCAGCATTTT | CASSYAEGQGNQPQHF
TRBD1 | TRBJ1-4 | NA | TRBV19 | TGTGCCAGTGCACCTCAGGGGGGGAGAGTTACTGAAAAACTGTTTTTT | CASAPQGGRVTEKLFF
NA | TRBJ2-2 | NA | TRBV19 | TGTGCCAGTAGTCCTACAGGGAGGGCTCCGGCCGGGGAGCTGTTTTTT | CASSPTGRAPAGELFF
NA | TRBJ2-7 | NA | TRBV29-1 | TGCAGTGCCGGTTCTAACTCCTACGAGCAGTACTTC | CSAGSNSYEQYF
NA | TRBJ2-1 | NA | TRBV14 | TGTGCCAGCAGCCAAGCTGGAGGGGGCGGATTCAGGTTGAATGAGCAGTTCTTC | CASSQAGGGGFRLNEQFF